Below, one TCR beta chain is given with its context. These data come from a study of blood T cell repertoires in COVID-19. Study-level information: The United States, Italy and Spain provided the acute and convalescent COVID-19 samples. PBMCs, B-cell-depleted T cells, or T cells provided the cDNA or gDNA that made up the material.

The germline gives CDR1 LNHDA, CDR2 SQIVND (reference sequence). Trimming left V 7 bases short and J 11 bases short, with 11 bases between. The CDR3 spans 11 residues. Clones were sequenced by immunoSEQ multiplex PCR, and TCRdb holds only the in-frame ones, with some missing. The table records around 16,000 clones, around 81% of them present only once. The sequenced material came from peripheral blood. The chain has TRBV19 and TRBJ2-2; tentative D call: TRBD1 (6 bases). This TCR derives from a human donor in a cohort sampled during active COVID-19. For the CDR3, the DNA is TGTGCCAGTAACCCAGGGGCTGAGCTGTTTTTT. Its protein is CASNPGAELFF.